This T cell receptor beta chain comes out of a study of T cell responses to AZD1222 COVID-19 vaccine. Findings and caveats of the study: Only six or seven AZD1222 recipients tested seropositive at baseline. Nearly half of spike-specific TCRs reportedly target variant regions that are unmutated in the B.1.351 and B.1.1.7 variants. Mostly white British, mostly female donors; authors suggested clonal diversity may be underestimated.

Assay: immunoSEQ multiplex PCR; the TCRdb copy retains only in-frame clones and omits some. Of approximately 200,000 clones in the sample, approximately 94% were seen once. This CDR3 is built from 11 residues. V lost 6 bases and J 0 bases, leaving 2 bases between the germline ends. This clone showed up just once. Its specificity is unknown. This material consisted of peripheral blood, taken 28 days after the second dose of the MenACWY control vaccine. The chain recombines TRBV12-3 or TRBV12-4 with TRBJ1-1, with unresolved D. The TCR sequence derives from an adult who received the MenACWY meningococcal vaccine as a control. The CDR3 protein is CASSVNTEAFF. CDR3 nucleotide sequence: TGTGCCAGCAGCGTGAACACTGAAGCTTTCTTT.